The 11 T cell receptor beta chains below come from one sample, sequenced in a study of T cells in Graves' hyperthyroidism and ophthalmopathy. What was amplified from RNA transcripts were TCR beta CDR3 regions. First-round RT-PCR with HTBI primers amplified the TCR CDR3 region. Each CDR3 protein is one row after TCRdb ran MiXCR on the multiplex PCR reads. The sample holds 50,000 to 60,000 distinct CDR3 sequences, approximately 52% seen once. The sample taken for sequencing was blood. Receptors were obtained from a woman aged 50 to 65 with Graves' ophthalmopathy.

This clonotype was seen ten or more times. The chain combines TRBV5-8 with TRBJ2-7; tentatively, D is TRBD2 (6 bases). V was pared by 0 bases and J by 3 bases, with 10 bases between. There are 14 residues in the CDR3. Germline lookup yields CDR1 SGHTS and CDR2 YDEGEE. CDR3 region: CASSLGRGDYEQYF. The CDR3 region has the DNA TGTGCCAGCAGCTTGGGGAGGGGCGACTACGAGCAGTACTTC.

Concerning this clonotype: It may be a read error: a sequence one base away is much more abundant. As the CDR3 is not closed by the conserved phenylalanine or tryptophan, this likely results from a read error. V usage is TRBV6-1 and J usage is TRBJ2-7; D gene unclear. Per the germline V gene, CDR1 is MNHNS and CDR2 is SASEGT. CDR3 length: 11 residues. Trimming removed 3 bases from V and 5 bases from J, with 5 bases in between. CDR3 sequence (DNA): TGTGCCAGCAGTGACCTTAACGAGCAGTACCCC. Its translation is CASSDLNEQYP.

The chain employs TRBV7-2 and TRBJ2-7; 9 positions match TRBD2. Germline CDR1 and CDR2: SGHTA and FQGNSA. The CDR3 sequence is 17 residues long. Trimming took 1 base from V and 0 from J; bases not matched to a gene: 7. CDR3 residues: CASSLGTSVLSSYEQYF. The CDR3 DNA is TGTGCCAGCAGCTTAGGGACTAGCGTGCTAAGCTCCTACGAGCAGTACTTC.

The chain couples TRBV24-1 to TRBJ2-3; 7 bases match TRBD1. CDR1 KGHDR and CDR2 SFDVKD come from the germline V gene. There are 15 residues in the CDR3. The V and J ends lost 9 bases and 11 bases, in that order; junction bases with no gene match: 19. CDR3 amino acids: CATGSSDRELNEQYF. Written as DNA, the CDR3 is TGTGCCACCGGATCTTCCGACAGGGAACTGAATGAGCAGTATTTT.

This clonotype was seen ten or more times. The chain combines TRBV2 with TRBJ1-1; 8 bases are shared with TRBD1. The trim removed 1 base at V and 0 bases at J, leaving 1 base unmatched. The CDR3 runs 15 residues. Germline lookup yields CDR1 SNHLY and CDR2 FYNNEI. CDR3: CASSEGQGMNTEAFF. CDR3 in DNA: TGTGCCAGCAGTGAAGGACAGGGGATGAACACTGAAGCTTTCTTT. The full variable domain, completed using reference TRBV2 and TRBJ1-1, is EPEVTQTPSHQVTQMGQEVILRCVPISNHLYFYWYRQILGQKVEFLVSFYNNEISEKSEIFDDQFSVERPDGSNFTLKIRSTKLEDSAMYFCASSEGQGMNTEAFFGQGTRLTVV.

V usage is TRBV2 and J usage is TRBJ2-7; TRBD2 might be the D (6 bases). Trimming pared 10 bases from V and 0 bases from J, leaving 13 bases between. Per the germline V gene, CDR1 is SNHLY and CDR2 is FYNNEI. The CDR3 contains 13 residues. The CDR3, as DNA: TGTGCCAAGAGGGCAGCGGGCTCCTACGAGCAGTACTTC. Its protein product is CAKRAAGSYEQYF.

The genes are TRBV6-5 and TRBJ2-7; possibly TRBD2 for D (5 bases). Trimming removed 0 bases from V and 3 bases from J, with 18 bases in between. Germline V CDR1 and CDR2: MNHEY, SVGAGI. This CDR3 has 17 amino acids. The CDR3 nucleotides are TGTGCCAGCAGTTACTCCCCTGGGAGTAACTATGGCTACGAGCAGTACTTC. This codes for CASSYSPGSNYGYEQYF.

The J gene is TRBJ1-2, the V gene TRBV7-9; the D gene is possibly TRBD1 (6 bases). The CDR3 consists of 14 residues. V lost 8 bases to trimming and J lost 4 bases, with 17 bases between them. Germline loops: CDR1 SEHNR, CDR2 FQNEAQ (reference sequence). The CDR3 sequence is CASQADSWSYGYTF. In DNA, the CDR3 is TGTGCCAGCCAGGCGGACAGTTGGAGCTATGGCTACACCTTC.

This clonotype was counted ten times or more. The chain has TRBV5-6 and TRBJ1-4; D is perhaps TRBD1 (6 bases). Germline lookup yields CDR1 SGHDT and CDR2 YYEEEE. V was cut by 1 base and J by 8 bases, with 15 bases left in between. CDR3 size: 15 residues. CDR3 loop: CASSLRDTIREKLFF. The CDR3 region has the DNA TGTGCCAGCAGCTTGAGGGACACCATCCGGGAAAAACTGTTTTTT.

This clonotype was counted many times. This chain connects TRBV7-8 to TRBJ1-3; D remains ambiguous. Trimming took 5 bases from V and 0 from J, leaving 5 bases between them. The germline gives CDR1 SGHVS, CDR2 FQNEAQ. The CDR3 extends over 13 amino acids. Here the CDR3 reads CASSLLSGNTIYF. Here the CDR3 DNA reads TGTGCCAGCAGCCTCCTCTCTGGAAACACCATATATTTT.

This clonotype appeared many times. This chain links TRBV20-1 with TRBJ2-7; D possibly matches TRBD1 or TRBD2 (5 bases each). The V gene lost 3 bases and the J gene lost 2 bases, with 14 bases spanning the gap. The CDR3 runs 14 residues. From germline, CDR1 is DFQATT and CDR2 SNEGSKA (reference sequence). CDR3 nucleotides: TGCAGTGCTAGTCGCACCGGGACGACCTACGAGCAGTACTTC. Encoded protein: CSASRTGTTYEQYF.